This T cell receptor beta chain derives from a study of T cells in Graves' hyperthyroidism and ophthalmopathy. On the study more broadly: Peripheral blood collection took place at initial diagnosis, before any treatment.

Amplified TCR beta CDR3 regions derived from RNA transcripts. Researchers ran a first-round RT-PCR on the TCR CDR3 using the HTBI primer set. TCRdb re-called the multiplex PCR reads through MiXCR, storing one row per CDR3 protein. The repertoire holds 400,000 to 500,000 distinct CDR3 sequences, with around 15% as singletons. Patients with ophthalmopathy all had a Clinical Activity Score of at least 3, a NOSPECS grade of at least 4 and duration under 3 months. General observations from the study: Clonotypes that were expanded in thyroid above 0.001 mostly appeared in blood too.

Trimming removed 7 bases at V and 5 bases at J, with 17 bases between. Germline V CDR1 and CDR2: SQVTM, ANQGSEA. The CDR3 is made up of 13 amino acids. This clonotype has just a few counts. Its antigen remains unidentified. The rearrangement joins TRBV29-1 to TRBJ2-5; a possible D gene is TRBD2 (5 bases). The sequence derives from a young man with Graves' ophthalmopathy. The sequenced material came from blood. CDR3 region: CSATSVDGETQYF. CDR3 nucleotides: TGCAGCGCCACTAGTGTCGATGGGGAGACCCAGTACTTC.